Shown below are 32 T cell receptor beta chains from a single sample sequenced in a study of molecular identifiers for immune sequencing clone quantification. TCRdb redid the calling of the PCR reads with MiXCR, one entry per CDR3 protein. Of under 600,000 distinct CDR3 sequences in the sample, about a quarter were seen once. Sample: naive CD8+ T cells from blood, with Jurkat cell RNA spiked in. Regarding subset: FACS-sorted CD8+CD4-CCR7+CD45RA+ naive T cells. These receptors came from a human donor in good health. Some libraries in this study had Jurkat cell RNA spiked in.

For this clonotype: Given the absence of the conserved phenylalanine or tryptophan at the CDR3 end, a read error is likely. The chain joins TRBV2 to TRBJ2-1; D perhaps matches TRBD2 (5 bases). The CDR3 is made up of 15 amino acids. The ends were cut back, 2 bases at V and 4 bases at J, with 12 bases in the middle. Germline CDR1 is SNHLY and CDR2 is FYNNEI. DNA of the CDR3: TGTGCCAGCAGTGAATCGAGGGCGGAGTACAATGAGCAGTTCTCC. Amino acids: CASSESRAEYNEQFS.

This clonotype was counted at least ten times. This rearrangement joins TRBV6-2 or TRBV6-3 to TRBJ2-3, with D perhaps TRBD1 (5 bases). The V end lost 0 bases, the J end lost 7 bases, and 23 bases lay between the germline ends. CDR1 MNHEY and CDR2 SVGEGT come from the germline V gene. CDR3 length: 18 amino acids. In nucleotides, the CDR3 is TGTGCCAGCAGTTACTCGACGGACAAGCCGGCCCAGCCTAATACGCAGTATTTT. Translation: CASSYSTDKPAQPNTQYF.

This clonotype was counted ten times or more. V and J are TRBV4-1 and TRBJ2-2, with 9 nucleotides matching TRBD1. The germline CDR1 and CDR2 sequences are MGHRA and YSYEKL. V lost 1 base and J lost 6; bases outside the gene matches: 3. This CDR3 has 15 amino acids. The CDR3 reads CASSQVGTGPGELFF. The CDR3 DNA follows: TGCGCCAGCAGCCAAGTGGGGACAGGGCCCGGGGAGCTGTTTTTT.

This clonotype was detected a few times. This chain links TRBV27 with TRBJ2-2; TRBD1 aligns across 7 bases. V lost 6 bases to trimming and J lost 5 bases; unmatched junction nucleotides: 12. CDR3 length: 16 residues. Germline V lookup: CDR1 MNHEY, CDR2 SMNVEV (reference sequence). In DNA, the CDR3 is TGTGCCAGCAGCCCCCGACAGGGTCAAAGAACCGGGGAGCTGTTTTTT. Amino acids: CASSPRQGQRTGELFF.

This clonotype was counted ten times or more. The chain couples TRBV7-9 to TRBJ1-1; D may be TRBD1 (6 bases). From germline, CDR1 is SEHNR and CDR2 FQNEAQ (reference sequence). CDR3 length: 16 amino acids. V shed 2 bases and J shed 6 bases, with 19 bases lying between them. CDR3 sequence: CASSLNRQGPWAEAFF. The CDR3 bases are TGTGCCAGCAGCTTAAATCGTCAGGGGCCGTGGGCTGAAGCTTTCTTT.

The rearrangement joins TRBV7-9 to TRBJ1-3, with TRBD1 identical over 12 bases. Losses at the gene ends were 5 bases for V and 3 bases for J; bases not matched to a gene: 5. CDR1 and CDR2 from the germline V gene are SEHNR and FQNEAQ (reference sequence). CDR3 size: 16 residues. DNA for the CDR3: TGTGCCAGCAGCGCCCGGGACAGGGGGCATGGAAACACCATATATTTT. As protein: CASSARDRGHGNTIYF.

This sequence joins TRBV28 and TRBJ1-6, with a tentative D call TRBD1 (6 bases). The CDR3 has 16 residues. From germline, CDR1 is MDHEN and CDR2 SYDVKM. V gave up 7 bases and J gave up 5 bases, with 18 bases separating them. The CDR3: CASIHRGTFHNSPLHF. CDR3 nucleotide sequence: TGTGCCAGCATCCACCGGGGGACATTTCATAATTCACCCCTCCACTTT.

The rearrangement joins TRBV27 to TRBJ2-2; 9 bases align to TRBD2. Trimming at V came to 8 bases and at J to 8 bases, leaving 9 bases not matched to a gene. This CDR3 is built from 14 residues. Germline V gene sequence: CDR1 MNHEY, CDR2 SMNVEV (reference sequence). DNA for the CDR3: TGTGCCAGCTCACCGGGACTAGCTGTTGGGGAGCTGTTTTTT. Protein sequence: CASSPGLAVGELFF.

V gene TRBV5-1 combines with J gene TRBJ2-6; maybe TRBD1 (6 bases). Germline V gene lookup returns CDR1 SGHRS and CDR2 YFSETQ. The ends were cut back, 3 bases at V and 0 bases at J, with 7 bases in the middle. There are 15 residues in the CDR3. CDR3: CASSWTASGANVLTF. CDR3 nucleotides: TGCGCCAGCAGCTGGACAGCCTCTGGGGCCAACGTCCTGACTTTC.

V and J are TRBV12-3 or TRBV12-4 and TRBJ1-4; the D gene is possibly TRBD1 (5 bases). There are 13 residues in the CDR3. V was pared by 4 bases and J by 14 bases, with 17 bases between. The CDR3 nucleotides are TGTGCCAGCAGTTCCGCCCCTCTCCGGGGGCTGTTTTTT. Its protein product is CASSSAPLRGLFF.

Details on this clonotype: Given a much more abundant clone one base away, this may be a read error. The CDR3 nucleotides are TGTGCCAGCATCCCTCCCCGGGGGAGCTCCTGCAATGAGCAGTTCTTC. Protein: CASIPPRGSSCNEQFF. The V and J genes are TRBV7-9 and TRBJ2-1; a possible D gene is TRBD2 (6 bases). CDR3 size: 16 residues. Per the germline V gene, CDR1 is SEHNR and CDR2 is FQNEAQ (reference sequence).

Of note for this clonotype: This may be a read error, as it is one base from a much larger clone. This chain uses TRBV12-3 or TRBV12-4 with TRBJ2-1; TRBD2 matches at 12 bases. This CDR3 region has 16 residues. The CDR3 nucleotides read TGTGCCAGCAGTTCCGGACTAGCGGGGAAGCTCGGTGAGCAGCTCTTC. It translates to CASSSGLAGKLGEQLF.

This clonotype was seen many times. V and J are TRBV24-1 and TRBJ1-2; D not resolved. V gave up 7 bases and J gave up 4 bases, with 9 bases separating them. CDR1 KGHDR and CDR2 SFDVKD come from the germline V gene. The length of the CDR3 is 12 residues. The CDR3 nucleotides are TGTGCCACCAGCAAGGACGGCTATGGCTACACCTTC. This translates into CATSKDGYGYTF.

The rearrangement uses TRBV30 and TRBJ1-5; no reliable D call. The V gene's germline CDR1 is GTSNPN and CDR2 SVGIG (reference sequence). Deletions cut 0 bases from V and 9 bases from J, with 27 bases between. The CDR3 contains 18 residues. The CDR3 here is CAWSVSGHRENPYVPQHF. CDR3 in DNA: TGTGCCTGGAGTGTAAGCGGGCATCGGGAAAACCCTTACGTGCCCCAGCATTTT. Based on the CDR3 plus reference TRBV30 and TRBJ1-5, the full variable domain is SQTIHQWPATLVQPVGSPLSLECTVEGTSNPNLYWYRQAAGRGLQLLFYSVGIGQISSEVPQNLSASRPQDRQFILSSKKLLLSDSGFYLCAWSVSGHRENPYVPQHFGDGTRLSIL.

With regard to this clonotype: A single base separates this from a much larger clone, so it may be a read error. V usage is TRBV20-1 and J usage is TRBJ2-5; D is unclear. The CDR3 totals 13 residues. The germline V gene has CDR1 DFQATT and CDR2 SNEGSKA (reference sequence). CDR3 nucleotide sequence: TGCAGTGCTAGAGGGACCTACCAAGAGAGCCAGTACTTC. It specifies CSARGTYQESQYF.

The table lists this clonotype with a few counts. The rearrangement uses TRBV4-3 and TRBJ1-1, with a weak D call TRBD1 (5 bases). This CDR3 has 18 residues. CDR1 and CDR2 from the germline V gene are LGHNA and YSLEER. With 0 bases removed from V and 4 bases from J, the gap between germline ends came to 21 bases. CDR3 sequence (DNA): TGCGCCAGCAGCCAAGATGTAGGGACTAATAGGTGGCCCACTGAAGCTTTCTTT. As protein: CASSQDVGTNRWPTEAFF.

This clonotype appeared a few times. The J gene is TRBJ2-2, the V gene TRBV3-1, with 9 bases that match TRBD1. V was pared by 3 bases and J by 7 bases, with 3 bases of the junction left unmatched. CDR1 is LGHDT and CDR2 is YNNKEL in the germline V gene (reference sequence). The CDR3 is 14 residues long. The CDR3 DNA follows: TGTGCCAGCAGCCAGGGGACAGGGTTCGGGGAGCTGTTTTTT. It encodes CASSQGTGFGELFF.

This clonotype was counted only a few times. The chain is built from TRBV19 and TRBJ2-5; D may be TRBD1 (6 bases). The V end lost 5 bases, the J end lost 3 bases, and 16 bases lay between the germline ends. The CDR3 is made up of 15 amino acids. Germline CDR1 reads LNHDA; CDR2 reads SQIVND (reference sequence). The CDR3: CASSAHRDTEETQYF. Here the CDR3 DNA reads TGTGCCAGTAGTGCACACAGGGATACTGAAGAGACCCAGTACTTC.

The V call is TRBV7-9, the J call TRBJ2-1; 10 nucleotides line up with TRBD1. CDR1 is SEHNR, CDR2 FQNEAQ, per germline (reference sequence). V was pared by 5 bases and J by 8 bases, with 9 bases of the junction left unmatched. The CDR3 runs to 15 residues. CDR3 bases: TGTGCCAGCAGCCCGTCGCCGACAGGGGGCGATGAGCAGTTCTTC. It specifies CASSPSPTGGDEQFF. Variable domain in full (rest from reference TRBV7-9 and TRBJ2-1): DTGVSQNPRHKITKRGQNVTFRCDPISEHNRLYWYRQTLGQGPEFLTYFQNEAQLEKSRLLSDRFSAERPKGSFSTLEIQRTEQGDSAMYLCASSPSPTGGDEQFFGPGTRLTVL.

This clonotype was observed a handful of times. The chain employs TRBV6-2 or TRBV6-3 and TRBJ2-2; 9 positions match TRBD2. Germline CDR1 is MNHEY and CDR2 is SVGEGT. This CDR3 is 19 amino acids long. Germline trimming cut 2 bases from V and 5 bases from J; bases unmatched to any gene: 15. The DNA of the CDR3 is TGTGCCAGCAGTTACGTGGCGGGAGGGGTCCGATTAAGGACCGGGGAGCTGTTTTTT. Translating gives CASSYVAGGVRLRTGELFF.

For the CDR3, the DNA is TGCAGCGTTGAAGGTAGTAGCGATGGGGCCTACGAGCAGTACTTC. It is translated as CSVEGSSDGAYEQYF. This chain links TRBV29-1 with TRBJ2-7, with a weak D call TRBD2 (5 bases). The V gene lost 1 base and the J gene lost 2 bases, with 15 bases spanning the gap. Looked up from germline, CDR1 is SQVTM and CDR2 is ANQGSEA. The length of the CDR3 is 15 residues.

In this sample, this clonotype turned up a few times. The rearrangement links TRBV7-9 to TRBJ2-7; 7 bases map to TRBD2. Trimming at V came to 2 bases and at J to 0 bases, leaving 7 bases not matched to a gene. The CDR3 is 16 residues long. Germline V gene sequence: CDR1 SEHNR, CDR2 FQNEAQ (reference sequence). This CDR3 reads CASSLPGGSGSYEQYF. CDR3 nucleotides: TGTGCCAGCAGCTTACCCGGCGGGAGCGGCTCCTACGAGCAGTACTTC.

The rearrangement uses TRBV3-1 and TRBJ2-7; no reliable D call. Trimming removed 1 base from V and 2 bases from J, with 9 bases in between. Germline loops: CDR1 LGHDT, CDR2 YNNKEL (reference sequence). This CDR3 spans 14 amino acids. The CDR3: CASSQGTDAYEQYF. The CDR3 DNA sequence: TGTGCCAGCAGCCAAGGGACGGATGCCTACGAGCAGTACTTC.

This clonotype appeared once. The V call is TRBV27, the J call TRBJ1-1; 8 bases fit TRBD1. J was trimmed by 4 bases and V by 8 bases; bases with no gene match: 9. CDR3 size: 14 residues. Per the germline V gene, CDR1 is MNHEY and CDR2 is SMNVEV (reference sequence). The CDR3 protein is CASGPITGGTEAFF. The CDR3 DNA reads TGTGCCAGCGGCCCCATTACAGGGGGCACTGAAGCTTTCTTT.

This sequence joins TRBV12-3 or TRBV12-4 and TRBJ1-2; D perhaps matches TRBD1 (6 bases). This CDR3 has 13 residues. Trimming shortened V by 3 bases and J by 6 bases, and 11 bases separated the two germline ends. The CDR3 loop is CASSFGGANGYTF. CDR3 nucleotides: TGTGCCAGCAGTTTTGGGGGGGCCAATGGCTACACCTTC.

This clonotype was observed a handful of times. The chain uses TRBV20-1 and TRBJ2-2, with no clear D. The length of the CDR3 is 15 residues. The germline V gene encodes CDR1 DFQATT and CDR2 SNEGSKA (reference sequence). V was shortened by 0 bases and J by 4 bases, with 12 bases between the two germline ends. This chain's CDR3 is CSARDSGTSTGELFF. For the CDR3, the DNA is TGCAGTGCTAGAGATTCCGGAACCTCCACCGGGGAGCTGTTTTTT.

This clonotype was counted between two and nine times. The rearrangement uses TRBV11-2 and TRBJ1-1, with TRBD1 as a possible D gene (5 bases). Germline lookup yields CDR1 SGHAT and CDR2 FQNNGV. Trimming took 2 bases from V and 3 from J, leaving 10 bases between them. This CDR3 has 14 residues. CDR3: CASSLWMGDTEAFF. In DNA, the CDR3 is TGTGCCAGCAGCTTATGGATGGGGGACACTGAAGCTTTCTTT.

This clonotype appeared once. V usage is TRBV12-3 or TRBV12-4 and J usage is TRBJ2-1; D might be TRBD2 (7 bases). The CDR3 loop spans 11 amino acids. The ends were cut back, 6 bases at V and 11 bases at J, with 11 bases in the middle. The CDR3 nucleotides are TGTGCCAGCAGGTTCGGGGGGCAGCAGTTCTTC. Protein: CASRFGGQQFF.

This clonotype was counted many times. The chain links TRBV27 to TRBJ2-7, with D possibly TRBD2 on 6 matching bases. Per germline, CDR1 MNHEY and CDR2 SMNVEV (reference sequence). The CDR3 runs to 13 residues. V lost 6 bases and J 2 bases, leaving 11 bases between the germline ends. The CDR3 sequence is CASSPGLTYEQYF. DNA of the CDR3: TGTGCCAGCAGCCCGGGACTTACCTACGAGCAGTACTTC.

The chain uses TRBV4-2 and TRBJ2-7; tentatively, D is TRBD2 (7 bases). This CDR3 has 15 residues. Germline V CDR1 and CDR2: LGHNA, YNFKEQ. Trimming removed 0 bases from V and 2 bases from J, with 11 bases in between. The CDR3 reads CASSQDRGAAYEQYF. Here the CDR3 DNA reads TGTGCCAGCAGCCAAGATCGGGGGGCGGCCTACGAGCAGTACTTC.

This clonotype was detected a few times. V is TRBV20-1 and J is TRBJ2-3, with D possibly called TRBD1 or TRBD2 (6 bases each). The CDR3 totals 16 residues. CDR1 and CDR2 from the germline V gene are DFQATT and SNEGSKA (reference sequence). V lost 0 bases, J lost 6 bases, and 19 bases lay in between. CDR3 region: CSARDPAGQPADTQYF. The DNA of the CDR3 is TGCAGTGCTAGAGACCCGGCGGGACAACCGGCCGATACGCAGTATTTT.

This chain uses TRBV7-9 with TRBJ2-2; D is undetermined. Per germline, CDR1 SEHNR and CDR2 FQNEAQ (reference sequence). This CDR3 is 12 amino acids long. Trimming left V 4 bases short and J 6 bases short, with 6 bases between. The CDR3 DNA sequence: TGTGCCAGCAGCTACCTGGCCGGGGAGCTGTTTTTT. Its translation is CASSYLAGELFF. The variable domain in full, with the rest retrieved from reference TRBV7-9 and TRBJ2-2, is DTGVSQNPRHKITKRGQNVTFRCDPISEHNRLYWYRQTLGQGPEFLTYFQNEAQLEKSRLLSDRFSAERPKGSFSTLEIQRTEQGDSAMYLCASSYLAGELFFGEGSRLTVL.